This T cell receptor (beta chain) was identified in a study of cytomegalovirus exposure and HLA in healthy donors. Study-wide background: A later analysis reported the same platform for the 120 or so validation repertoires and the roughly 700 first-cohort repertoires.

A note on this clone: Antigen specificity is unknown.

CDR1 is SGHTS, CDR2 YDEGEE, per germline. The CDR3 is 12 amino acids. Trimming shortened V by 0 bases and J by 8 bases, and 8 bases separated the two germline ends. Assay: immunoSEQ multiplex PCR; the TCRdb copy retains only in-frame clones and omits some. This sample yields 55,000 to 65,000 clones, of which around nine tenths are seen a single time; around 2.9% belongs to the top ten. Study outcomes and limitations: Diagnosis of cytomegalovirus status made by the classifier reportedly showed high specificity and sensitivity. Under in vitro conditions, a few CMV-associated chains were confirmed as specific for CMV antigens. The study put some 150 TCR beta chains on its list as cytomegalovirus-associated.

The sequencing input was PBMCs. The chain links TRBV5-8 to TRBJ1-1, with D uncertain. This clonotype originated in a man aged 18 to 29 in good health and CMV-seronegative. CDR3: CASSLVGREAFF. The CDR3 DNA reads TGTGCCAGCAGCTTGGTTGGCAGAGAAGCTTTCTTT.